This T cell receptor beta chain is drawn from a study of cytomegalovirus exposure and HLA in healthy donors. Whole-study findings and limits: Researchers counted some 150 TCR beta chains as cytomegalovirus-associated. Later work showed greater clonal expansion in HLA-associated TCR beta chains than in equally common others. Productive rates of about 87% or about 30% were seen for most TCR beta V segments in an earlier analysis. Looking again later, the authors saw that most CMV-associated TCR beta chains seemed HLA-restricted.

Notes on this clone: Antigen unknown.

The CDR3 consists of 16 residues. The germline V and J ends were trimmed by 0 bases and 0 bases, with 10 bases remaining between them. CDR1 and CDR2 from the germline V gene are LNHNV and YYDKDF (reference sequence). Amplification used 60 Vbeta primers and 13 Jbeta primers. The data were produced by immunoSEQ multiplex PCR, yet TCRdb's version contains in-frame clones alone and is incomplete. The table has 150,000 to 200,000 clones, approximately 77% seen once; the top ten hold roughly 7%. This TCR came from a male donor in good health and CMV-seropositive. The chain is built from TRBV15 and TRBJ2-3; weak D call: TRBD1 (6 bases). The sample comprised PBMCs. CDR3 sequence: CATSRDQGTSTDTQYF. The CDR3 bases are TGTGCCACCAGCAGAGATCAGGGGACAAGCACAGATACGCAGTATTTT.